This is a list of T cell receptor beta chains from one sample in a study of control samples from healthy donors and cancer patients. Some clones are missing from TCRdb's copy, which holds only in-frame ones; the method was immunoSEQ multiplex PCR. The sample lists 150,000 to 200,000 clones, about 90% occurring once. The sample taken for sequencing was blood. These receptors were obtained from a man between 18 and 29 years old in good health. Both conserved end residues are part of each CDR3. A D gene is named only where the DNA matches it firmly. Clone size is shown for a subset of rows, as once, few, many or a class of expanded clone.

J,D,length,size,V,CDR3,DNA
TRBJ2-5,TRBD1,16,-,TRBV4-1,CASSGHRQGVRETQYF,TGCGCCAGCAGCGGCCATAGACAGGGAGTCCGGGAGACCCAGTACTTC
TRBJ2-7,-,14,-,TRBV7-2,CASSFFDSFHEQYF,TGTGCCAGCAGCTTTTTCGACTCCTTCCACGAGCAGTACTTC
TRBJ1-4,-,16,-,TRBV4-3,CASSQEPGARLEKLFF,TGCGCCAGCAGCCAAGAGCCGGGGGCCCGTCTGGAAAAACTGTTTTTT
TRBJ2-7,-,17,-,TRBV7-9,CASSLVGAGTYIYEQYF,TGTGCCAGCAGCTTAGTGGGAGCCGGGACCTACATCTACGAGCAGTACTTC
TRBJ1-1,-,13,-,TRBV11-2,CASSSPSDFEAFF,TGTGCCAGCAGCTCCCCCAGCGACTTTGAAGCTTTCTTT
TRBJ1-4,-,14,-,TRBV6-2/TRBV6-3,CASSTRRGNEKLFF,TGTGCCAGCAGTACCCGGAGGGGGAATGAAAAACTGTTTTTT
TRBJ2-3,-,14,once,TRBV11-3,CASSSRDSTDTQYF,TGTGCCAGCAGCTCCCGGGACAGCACAGATACGCAGTATTTT
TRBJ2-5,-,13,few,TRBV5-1,CASKGGNGETQYF,TGCGCCAGCAAGGGGGGAAATGGAGAGACCCAGTACTTC
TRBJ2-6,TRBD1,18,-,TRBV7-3,CASSLGTGVLSGANVLTF,TGTGCCAGCAGCTTGGGGACAGGGGTCCTCTCTGGGGCCAACGTCCTGACTTTC
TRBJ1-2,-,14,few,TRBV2,CASSETSQPLGYTF,TGTGCCAGCAGCGAGACGAGTCAGCCCCTTGGCTACACCTTC
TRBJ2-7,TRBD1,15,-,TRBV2,CASSEVGTGGYEQYF,TGTGCCAGCAGTGAAGTAGGGACAGGGGGTTACGAGCAGTACTTC
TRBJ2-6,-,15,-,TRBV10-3,CAISDDNSGANVLTF,TGTGCCATCAGCGACGACAACTCTGGGGCCAACGTCCTGACTTTC
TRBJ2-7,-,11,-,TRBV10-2,CASSQGHEQYF,TGCGCCAGCAGCCAGGGCCACGAGCAGTACTTC
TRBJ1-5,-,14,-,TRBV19,CASSIYGNNQPQHF,TGTGCCAGTAGTATTTATGGGAACAATCAGCCCCAGCATTTT
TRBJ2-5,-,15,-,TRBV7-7,CASSGRGRDQETQYF,TGTGCCAGCAGCGGCCGGGGCAGAGACCAAGAGACCCAGTACTTC
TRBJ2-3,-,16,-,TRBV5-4,CASSFPGSRGEDTQYF,TGTGCCAGCAGCTTCCCTGGGTCTAGAGGGGAAGATACGCAGTATTTT
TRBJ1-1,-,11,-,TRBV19,CASRDTAEAFF,TGTGCCAGTAGGGACACAGCAGAAGCTTTCTTT
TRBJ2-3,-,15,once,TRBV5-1,CASSLGPPSTDTQYF,TGCGCCAGCAGCTTGGGGCCGCCCAGCACAGATACGCAGTATTTT
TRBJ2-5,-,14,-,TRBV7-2,CASSFGQGGETQYF,TGTGCCAGCAGCTTTGGTCAGGGAGGAGAGACCCAGTACTTC
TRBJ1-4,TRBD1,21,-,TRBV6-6,CASTRTIAWDRGESIREKLFF,TGTGCCAGCACTCGAACGATTGCCTGGGACAGGGGCGAATCCATCCGGGAAAAACTGTTTTTT
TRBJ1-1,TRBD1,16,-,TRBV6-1,CASSGLTGNRYTEAFF,TGTGCCAGCAGTGGGTTGACAGGGAACCGCTACACTGAAGCTTTCTTT
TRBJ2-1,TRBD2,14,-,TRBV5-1,CASSSRGGNSEQFF,TGCGCCAGCAGCTCTCGGGGGGGCAACAGTGAGCAGTTCTTC
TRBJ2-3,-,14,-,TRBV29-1,CSVASRGDTDTQYF,TGCAGCGTTGCGTCCCGGGGTGACACAGATACGCAGTATTTT
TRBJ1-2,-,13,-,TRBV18,CASSKLEDYGYTF,TGTGCCAGCTCAAAATTGGAGGACTATGGCTACACCTTC
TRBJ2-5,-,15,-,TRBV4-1,CASSQDRDWKETQYF,TGCGCCAGCAGCCAAGATAGGGACTGGAAAGAGACCCAGTACTTC
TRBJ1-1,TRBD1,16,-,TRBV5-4,CASSPGQGATYTEAFF,TGTGCCAGCAGCCCGGGACAGGGGGCGACGTACACTGAAGCTTTCTTT
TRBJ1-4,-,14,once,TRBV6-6,CASSPRGLNEKLFF,TGTGCCAGCAGTCCAAGGGGACTAAATGAAAAACTGTTTTTT
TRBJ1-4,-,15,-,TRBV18,CASSPRQSVNEKLFF,TGTGCCAGCTCACCACGGCAGAGCGTCAATGAAAAACTGTTTTTT
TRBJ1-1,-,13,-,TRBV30,CAWIPGHKAEAFF,TGTGCCTGGATACCGGGACATAAGGCTGAAGCTTTCTTT
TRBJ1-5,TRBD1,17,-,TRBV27,CASMEVDRGTLNQPQHF,TGTGCCAGCATGGAAGTAGACAGGGGAACCCTCAATCAGCCCCAGCATTTT
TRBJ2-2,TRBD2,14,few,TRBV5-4,CASSLTGGTGELFF,TGTGCCAGCAGCTTGACGGGGGGCACCGGGGAGCTGTTTTTT
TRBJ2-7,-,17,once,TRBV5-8,CASSGAVFGARVLEQYF,TGTGCCAGCAGCGGGGCGGTTTTTGGGGCCCGTGTTTTGGAGCAGTACTTC
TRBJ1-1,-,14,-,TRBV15,CATSRVPVGTEAFF,TGTGCCACCAGCAGAGTTCCGGTGGGCACTGAAGCTTTCTTT
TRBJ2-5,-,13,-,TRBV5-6,CASSSAGGETQYF,TGTGCCAGCAGCTCTGCTGGGGGGGAGACCCAGTACTTC
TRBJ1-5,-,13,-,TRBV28,CASTGDSNQPQHF,TGTGCCAGCACAGGGGATAGCAATCAGCCCCAGCATTTT
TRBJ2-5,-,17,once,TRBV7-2,CASSFPLGRPYQETQYF,TGTGCCAGCAGCTTCCCCCTGGGGCGGCCGTACCAAGAGACCCAGTACTTC
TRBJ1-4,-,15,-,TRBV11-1,CASSRGESTNEKLFF,TGTGCCAGCAGCCGCGGGGAATCAACTAATGAAAAACTGTTTTTT
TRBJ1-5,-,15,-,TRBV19,CASSIRSRGNQPQHF,TGTGCCAGTAGTATTAGATCGAGAGGGAATCAGCCCCAGCATTTT
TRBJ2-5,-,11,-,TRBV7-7,CASSLAETQYF,TGTGCCAGCAGCTTAGCTGAGACCCAGTACTTC
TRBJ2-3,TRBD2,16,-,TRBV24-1,CATSDTKRGSTDTQYF,TGTGCCACCAGTGATACAAAGCGGGGGTCCACAGATACGCAGTATTTT
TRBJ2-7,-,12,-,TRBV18,CASSADSYEQYF,TGTGCCAGCTCAGCCGACAGCTACGAGCAGTACTTC
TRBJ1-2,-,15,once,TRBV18,CASSPLVGQNYGYTF,TGTGCCAGCTCACCCCTTGTAGGACAAAACTATGGCTACACCTTC
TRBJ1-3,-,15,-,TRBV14,CASSRQVTSGNTIYF,TGTGCCAGCAGCCGTCAGGTTACCTCTGGAAACACCATATATTTT
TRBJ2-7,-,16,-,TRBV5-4,CASSLAGAGLSYEQYF,TGTGCCAGCAGCTTGGCCGGGGCGGGCCTCTCCTACGAGCAGTACTTC
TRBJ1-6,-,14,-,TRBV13,CASRTRGENSPLHF,TGTGCCAGCAGGACCAGGGGTGAAAATTCACCCCTCCACTTT
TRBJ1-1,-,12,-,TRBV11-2,CASSPQGTEAFF,TGTGCCAGCAGCCCACAAGGTACTGAAGCTTTCTTT
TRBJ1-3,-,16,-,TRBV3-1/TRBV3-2,CASSRSYGYSGNTIYF,TGTGCCAGCAGTCGCTCCTACGGGTACTCTGGAAACACCATATATTTT
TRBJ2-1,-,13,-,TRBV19,CASTLVLKSEQFF,TGTGCCAGTACGTTAGTATTAAAATCTGAGCAGTTCTTC
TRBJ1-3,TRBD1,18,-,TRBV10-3,CAISSRDRRKLGGNTIYF,TGTGCCATCAGTTCGAGGGACAGGAGGAAACTGGGAGGAAACACCATATACTTT
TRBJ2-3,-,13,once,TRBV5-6,CASSSDPTDTQYF,TGTGCCAGCAGCTCCGACCCCACAGATACGCAGTATTTT
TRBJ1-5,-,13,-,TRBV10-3,CAISRGGNQPQHF,TGTGCCATCAGCAGGGGCGGCAATCAGCCCCAGCATTTT
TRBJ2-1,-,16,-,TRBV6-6,CASTQGGLSAWEEQFF,TGTGCCAGCACCCAGGGGGGGCTTAGCGCTTGGGAAGAGCAGTTCTTC
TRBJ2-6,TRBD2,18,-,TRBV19,CASSIIGGGNSGANVLTF,TGTGCCAGTAGTATAATAGGCGGGGGGAACTCTGGGGCCAACGTCCTGACTTTC